What follows are 21 T cell receptor beta chains derived from one specimen sequenced in a study of T cell responses to AZD1222 COVID-19 vaccine. Assay: immunoSEQ multiplex PCR; the TCRdb copy retains only in-frame clones and omits some. The sample has about 190,000 clones; about 94% are singletons. The input for sequencing was peripheral blood, taken on day 0 of AZD1222 vaccination. The receptors were sampled from an adult in good health.

This chain joins TRBV5-5 and TRBJ1-5, with 8 bases matching TRBD1. V lost 2 bases to trimming and J lost 2 bases; unmatched junction nucleotides: 12. CDR1 is SGHKS and CDR2 is YYEKEE in the germline V gene (reference sequence). The CDR3 length is 18 residues. This chain's CDR3 is CASSLFLQGAGRNQPQHF. The CDR3 region has the DNA TGTGCCAGCAGCTTATTCTTGCAGGGGGCTGGTCGCAATCAGCCCCAGCATTTT. Together with reference TRBV5-5 and TRBJ1-5, the CDR3 gives the full variable domain: DAGVTQSPTHLIKTRGQQVTLRCSPISGHKSVSWYQQVLGQGPQFIFQYYEKEERGRGNFPDRFSARQFPNYSSELNVNALLLGDSALYLCASSLFLQGAGRNQPQHFGDGTRLSIL.

The chain uses TRBV19 and TRBJ2-7, with TRBD1 as a possible D gene (6 bases). Germline CDR1 reads LNHDA; CDR2 reads SQIVND (reference sequence). There are 12 residues in the CDR3. V was trimmed by 7 bases and J by 3 bases, leaving 10 bases between them. The CDR3 spells CASTGQHYEQYF. CDR3 DNA: TGTGCCAGTACCGGACAGCACTACGAGCAGTACTTC.

This clone was observed a single time. The rearrangement uses TRBV7-9 and TRBJ2-7; D is unclear. Trimming left V 5 bases short and J 2 bases short, with 7 bases between. This CDR3 has 12 amino acids. Germline CDR1 and CDR2: SEHNR and FQNEAQ (reference sequence). In DNA, the CDR3 is TGTGCCAGCAGCGATAATACCTACGAGCAGTACTTC. Protein product: CASSDNTYEQYF.

The chain couples TRBV30 to TRBJ2-1; D is possibly TRBD2 (5 bases). Germline values: CDR1 GTSNPN, CDR2 SVGIG (reference sequence). V lost 3 bases and J lost 8, with 11 bases in between. This CDR3 contains 12 residues. The CDR3 is CAWSGVWDEQFF. The CDR3 DNA follows: TGTGCCTGGAGCGGGGTTTGGGATGAGCAGTTCTTC. The variable domain in full, completed from reference TRBV30 and TRBJ2-1, reads SQTIHQWPATLVQPVGSPLSLECTVEGTSNPNLYWYRQAAGRGLQLLFYSVGIGQISSEVPQNLSASRPQDRQFILSSKKLLLSDSGFYLCAWSGVWDEQFFGPGTRLTVL.

The rearrangement uses TRBV6-6 and TRBJ1-2; D not resolved. The CDR3 totals 14 residues. The V gene's germline CDR1 is MNHNY and CDR2 SVGAGI (reference sequence). V was shortened by 5 bases and J by 6 bases, with 16 bases between the two germline ends. DNA for the CDR3: TGTGCCAGCAGTCGGCCGCGGGCCAGCCATGGCTACACCTTC. It codes for CASSRPRASHGYTF.

V is TRBV5-1 and J is TRBJ1-1, with D possibly being TRBD1 (6 bases). V was clipped by 2 bases and J by 3 bases, with 14 bases between them. The CDR3 has 15 residues. Per the germline V gene, CDR1 is SGHRS and CDR2 is YFSETQ. The DNA of the CDR3 is TGCGCCAGCAGCTTAGGCAGGAGGGGGGACACTGAAGCTTTCTTT. This encodes CASSLGRRGDTEAFF.

The chain uses TRBV7-6 and TRBJ1-4, with 7 bases fitting TRBD1. The CDR3 runs 15 residues. Trimming took 6 bases from V and 7 from J; bases not matched to a gene: 11. Germline V CDR1 and CDR2: SGHVS, FNYEAQ. The CDR3 coding sequence is TGTGCCAGCAGTCGACAGACAGGGAGAGCTGAAAAACTGTTTTTT. Amino acid sequence: CASSRQTGRAEKLFF.

This clone was seen only once. The rearrangement links TRBV9 to TRBJ2-5, with a weak D call TRBD2 (5 bases). V was pared by 4 bases and J by 5 bases, with 21 bases between. This CDR3 has 16 amino acids. Germline lookup yields CDR1 SGDLS and CDR2 YYNGEE. The CDR3 region has the DNA TGTGCCAGCAGCCTCCTTATGGGAAACGGGGTGGAGACCCAGTACTTC. Its protein is CASSLLMGNGVETQYF.

This chain connects TRBV19 to TRBJ2-1; 12 bases fit TRBD2. The CDR3 runs 16 residues. Looked up from germline, CDR1 is LNHDA and CDR2 is SQIVND (reference sequence). V dropped 3 bases and J dropped 6; count of bases not matched to a gene: 6. The CDR3 is CASSIVASGRGNEQFF. For the CDR3, the DNA is TGTGCCAGTAGTATTGTTGCTAGCGGGAGGGGCAATGAGCAGTTCTTC. Based on the CDR3 plus reference TRBV19 and TRBJ2-1, the full variable domain is DGGITQSPKYLFRKEGQNVTLSCEQNLNHDAMYWYRQDPGQGLRLIYYSQIVNDFQKGDIAEGYSVSREKKESFPLTVTSAQKNPTAFYLCASSIVASGRGNEQFFGPGTRLTVL.

The chain combines TRBV3-1 (or the pseudogene TRBV3-2) with TRBJ2-2; no definite D call. The CDR3 consists of 16 residues. In germline, CDR1 is LGHDT, CDR2 YNNKEL (reference sequence). Trimming left V 0 bases short and J 1 base short, with 9 bases between. In DNA form, the CDR3 reads TGTGCCAGCAGCCAAGATCATGCCGGGAACACCGGGGAGCTGTTTTTT. Protein: CASSQDHAGNTGELFF.

The chain employs TRBV29-1 and TRBJ2-2, with 9 bases matching TRBD2. V lost 6 bases to trimming and J lost 4 bases; unmatched junction nucleotides: 15. CDR3 length: 17 amino acids. In germline, CDR1 is SQVTM, CDR2 ANQGSEA. CDR3 amino acids: CSVAMTSGPRGTGELFF. CDR3 in DNA: TGCAGCGTAGCGATGACTAGCGGCCCACGGGGCACCGGGGAGCTGTTTTTT.

The rearrangement uses TRBV6-5 and TRBJ1-5; the D is unclear. The CDR3 totals 12 residues. The V and J ends lost 5 bases and 11 bases respectively, with 13 bases between them. In germline, CDR1 is MNHEY, CDR2 SVGAGI. CDR3 in amino acids: CASSNPGVAQHF. CDR3 nucleotide sequence: TGTGCCAGCAGTAATCCCGGGGTGGCCCAGCATTTT.

V usage is TRBV30 and J usage is TRBJ1-1; D possibly corresponds to TRBD1 (6 bases). The CDR3 consists of 13 residues. Trimming stripped 8 bases from V and 2 bases from J, with 15 bases between. Germline CDR1 reads GTSNPN; CDR2 reads SVGIG (reference sequence). Here the CDR3 reads CASFTGFNTEAFF. The CDR3 DNA follows: TGTGCCAGCTTCACAGGGTTTAACACTGAAGCTTTCTTT.

This rearrangement joins TRBV9 to TRBJ2-1; TRBD2 matches at 8 bases. Germline trimming cut 0 bases from V and 7 bases from J; bases unmatched to any gene: 18. Per the germline V gene, CDR1 is SGDLS and CDR2 is YYNGEE. The CDR3 sequence is 19 residues long. In DNA form, the CDR3 reads TGTGCCAGCAGCGTAGTAAACGTCTCCGGGAGGGCCGTAGGGAATGAGCAGTTCTTC. Translated: CASSVVNVSGRAVGNEQFF.

The J gene is TRBJ1-3, the V gene TRBV20-1; 8 nucleotides line up with TRBD1. The CDR3 contains 13 residues. V lost 3 bases and J lost 9; bases outside the gene matches: 7. Germline CDR1 DFQATT, CDR2 SNEGSKA (reference sequence). The CDR3, as DNA: TGCAGTGCTAGTGACAGGGGAATCGGCACCATATATTTT. Translation gives CSASDRGIGTIYF.

The rearrangement uses TRBV7-9 and TRBJ1-6; a weak D match, TRBD1 (5 bases). Trimming left V 2 bases short and J 6 bases short, with 8 bases between. Germline V CDR1 and CDR2: SEHNR, FQNEAQ (reference sequence). This CDR3 region has 14 residues. CDR3 bases: TGTGCCAGCAGCTTACAGGGCGGTAATTCACCCCTCCACTTT. Its protein is CASSLQGGNSPLHF.

V and J are TRBV28 and TRBJ1-2; D not certain. The CDR3 is 14 amino acids. Germline V lookup: CDR1 MDHEN, CDR2 SYDVKM. Trimming cost V 3 bases and J 2 bases, with 10 bases left between them. This chain's CDR3 is CASSFNGYNYGYTF. Written as DNA, the CDR3 is TGTGCCAGCAGTTTTAATGGGTACAACTATGGCTACACCTTC.

This sequence joins TRBV15 and TRBJ1-1; unclear D gene. The CDR3 is made up of 15 amino acids. Germline CDR1 and CDR2: LNHNV and YYDKDF (reference sequence). Trimming pared 0 bases from V and 1 base from J, leaving 9 bases between. Here the CDR3 reads CATSRDSSENTEAFF. The CDR3 DNA reads TGTGCCACCAGCAGAGATTCATCTGAGAACACTGAAGCTTTCTTT. Looking up the rest from reference TRBV15 and TRBJ1-1 gives the full variable domain: DAMVIQNPRYQVTQFGKPVTLSCSQTLNHNVMYWYQQKSSQAPKLLFHYYDKDFNNEADTPDNFQSRRPNTSFCFLDIRSPGLGDTAMYLCATSRDSSENTEAFFGQGTRLTVV.

The chain joins TRBV18 to TRBJ1-3; D unclear. V shed 3 bases and J shed 4 bases, with 13 bases lying between them. The CDR3 covers 15 residues. CDR1 is KGHSH, CDR2 LQKENI, per germline. DNA of the CDR3: TGTGCCAGCTCACCCGGTCCCCCCGGAGGAAACACCATATATTTT. This codes for CASSPGPPGGNTIYF.

V and J are TRBV28 and TRBJ2-3; 9 nucleotides line up with TRBD2. V dropped 3 bases and J dropped 2; count of bases not matched to a gene: 15. Per germline, CDR1 MDHEN and CDR2 SYDVKM. CDR3 length: 19 amino acids. This chain's CDR3 is CASSFVGQLLAGDTDTQYF. In nucleotides, the CDR3 is TGTGCCAGCAGTTTTGTGGGACAGCTATTAGCGGGAGACACAGATACGCAGTATTTT.

The chain employs TRBV19 and TRBJ1-1; possibly TRBD1 for D (5 bases). Per germline, CDR1 LNHDA and CDR2 SQIVND (reference sequence). Trimming cost V 8 bases and J 6 bases, with 16 bases left between them. There are 13 residues in the CDR3. Written as DNA, the CDR3 is TGTGCCAGTGGTCCCGAGGGGCACGCTGAAGCTTTCTTT. Translation: CASGPEGHAEAFF.